The clone carrying this T cell receptor (beta chain) was detected only once. This entry belongs to a study of OX40 agonist ivuxolimab in advanced cancers. Germline V gene sequence: CDR1 LGHNA, CDR2 YNFKEQ. Trimming stripped 4 bases from V and 7 bases from J, with 20 bases between. CDR3 length: 15 residues. Generated by immunoSEQ multiplex PCR, the TCRdb table keeps only in-frame clones and is missing some. Found here are 45,000 to 55,000 clones, roughly 94% of them singletons; the top ten hold roughly 12%. The specimen comprised CD4+ or CD8+ T cells sorted from blood, sampled in a trial of the OX40 agonist ivuxolimab. This sequence joins TRBV4-2 and TRBJ2-7; D may match TRBD1 or TRBD2 (5 bases each). The clonotype comes from an adult with an advanced solid tumor such as melanoma, head and neck, liver or kidney cancer. The CDR3 DNA reads TGTGCCAGCAGCCCCACCCCCGGGACCCTGGGAGAGCAGTACTTC. This encodes CASSPTPGTLGEQYF.